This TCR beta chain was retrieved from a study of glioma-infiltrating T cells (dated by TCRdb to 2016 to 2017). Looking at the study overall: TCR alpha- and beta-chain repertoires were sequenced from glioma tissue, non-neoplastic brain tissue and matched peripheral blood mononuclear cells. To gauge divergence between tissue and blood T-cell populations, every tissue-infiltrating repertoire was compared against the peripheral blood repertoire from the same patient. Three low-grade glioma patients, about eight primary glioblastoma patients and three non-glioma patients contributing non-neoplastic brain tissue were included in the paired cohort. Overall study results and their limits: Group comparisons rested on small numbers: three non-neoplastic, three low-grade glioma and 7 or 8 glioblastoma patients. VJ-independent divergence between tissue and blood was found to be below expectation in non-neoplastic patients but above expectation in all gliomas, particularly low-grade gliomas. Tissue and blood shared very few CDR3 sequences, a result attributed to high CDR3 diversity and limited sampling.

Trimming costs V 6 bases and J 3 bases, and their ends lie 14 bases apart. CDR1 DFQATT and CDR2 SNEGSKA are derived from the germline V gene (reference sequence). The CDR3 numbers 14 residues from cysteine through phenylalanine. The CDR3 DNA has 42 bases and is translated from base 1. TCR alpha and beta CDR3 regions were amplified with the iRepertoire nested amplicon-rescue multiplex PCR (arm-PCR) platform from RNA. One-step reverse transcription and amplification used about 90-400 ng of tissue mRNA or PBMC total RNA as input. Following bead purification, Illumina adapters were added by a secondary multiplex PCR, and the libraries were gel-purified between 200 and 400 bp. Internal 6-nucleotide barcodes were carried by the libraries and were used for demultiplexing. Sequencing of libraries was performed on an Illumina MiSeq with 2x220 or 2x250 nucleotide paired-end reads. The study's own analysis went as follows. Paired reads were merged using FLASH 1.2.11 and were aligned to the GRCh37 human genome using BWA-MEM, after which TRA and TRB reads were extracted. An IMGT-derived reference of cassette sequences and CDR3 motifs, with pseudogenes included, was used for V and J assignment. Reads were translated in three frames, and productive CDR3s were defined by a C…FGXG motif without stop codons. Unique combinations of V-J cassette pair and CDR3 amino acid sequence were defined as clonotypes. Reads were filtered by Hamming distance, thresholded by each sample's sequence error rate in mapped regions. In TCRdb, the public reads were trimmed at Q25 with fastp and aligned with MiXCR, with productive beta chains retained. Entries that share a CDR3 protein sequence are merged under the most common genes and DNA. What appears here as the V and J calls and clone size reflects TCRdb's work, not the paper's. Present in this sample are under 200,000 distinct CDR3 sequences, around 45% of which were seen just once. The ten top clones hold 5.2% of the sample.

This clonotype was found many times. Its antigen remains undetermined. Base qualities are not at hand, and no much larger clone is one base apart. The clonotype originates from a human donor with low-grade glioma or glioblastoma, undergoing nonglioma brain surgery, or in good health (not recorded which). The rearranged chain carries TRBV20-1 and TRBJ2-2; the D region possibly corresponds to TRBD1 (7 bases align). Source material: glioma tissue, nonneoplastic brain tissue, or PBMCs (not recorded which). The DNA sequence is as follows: TGCAGTGCCATAGACAGGGAGGACACCGGGGAGCTGTTTTTT. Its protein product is CSAIDREDTGELFF.